This T cell receptor beta chain is drawn from a study of T cell repertoires in cytomegalovirus infection. Study in general: Through public TCR beta signatures, both CMV infection and matching HLA type were indicated.

In this sample, this clonotype turned up a few times. Its matching antigen is unknown. CDR1 and CDR2 (germline): ENHRY, SYGVKD. Trimming removed 6 bases from V and 1 base from J, with 18 bases in between. The CDR3 is 16 amino acids. MiXCR, applied by TCRdb to the reads, yields one record per CDR3 protein. The sample consists of about 450,000 distinct CDR3 sequences, roughly 30% of them appearing once. Study-level findings and limits: People with CMV and the relevant HLA were identified by cumulative public TCR beta family frequency. The ex vivo response showed dominance by HLA-C-restricted CMV-specific TCR beta clonotypes.

The chain uses TRBV10-3 and TRBJ1-1; a possible D gene is TRBD1 (5 bases). Sequencing was performed on PBMCs. This TCR was recovered from a human donor in good health (CMV status not recorded). Some clones in this sample may be carry-over from other donors' samples. This chain's CDR3 is CAIREQRGEGNTEAFF. The CDR3 DNA is TGTGCCATCAGGGAACAAAGAGGGGAGGGGAACACTGAAGCTTTCTTT.